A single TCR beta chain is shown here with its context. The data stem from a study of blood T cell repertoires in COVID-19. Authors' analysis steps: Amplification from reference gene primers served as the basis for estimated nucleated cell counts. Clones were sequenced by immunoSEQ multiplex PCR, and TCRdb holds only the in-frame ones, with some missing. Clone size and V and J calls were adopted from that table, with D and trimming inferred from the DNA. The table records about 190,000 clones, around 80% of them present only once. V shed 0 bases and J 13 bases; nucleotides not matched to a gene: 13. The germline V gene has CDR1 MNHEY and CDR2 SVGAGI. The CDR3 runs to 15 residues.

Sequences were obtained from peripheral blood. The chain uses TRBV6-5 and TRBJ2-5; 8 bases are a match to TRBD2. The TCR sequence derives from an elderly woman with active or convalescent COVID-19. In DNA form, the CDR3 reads TGTGCCAGCAGTTACTCGGGTACTAGCGGAGACTCATTGTACTTC. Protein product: CASSYSGTSGDSLYF.